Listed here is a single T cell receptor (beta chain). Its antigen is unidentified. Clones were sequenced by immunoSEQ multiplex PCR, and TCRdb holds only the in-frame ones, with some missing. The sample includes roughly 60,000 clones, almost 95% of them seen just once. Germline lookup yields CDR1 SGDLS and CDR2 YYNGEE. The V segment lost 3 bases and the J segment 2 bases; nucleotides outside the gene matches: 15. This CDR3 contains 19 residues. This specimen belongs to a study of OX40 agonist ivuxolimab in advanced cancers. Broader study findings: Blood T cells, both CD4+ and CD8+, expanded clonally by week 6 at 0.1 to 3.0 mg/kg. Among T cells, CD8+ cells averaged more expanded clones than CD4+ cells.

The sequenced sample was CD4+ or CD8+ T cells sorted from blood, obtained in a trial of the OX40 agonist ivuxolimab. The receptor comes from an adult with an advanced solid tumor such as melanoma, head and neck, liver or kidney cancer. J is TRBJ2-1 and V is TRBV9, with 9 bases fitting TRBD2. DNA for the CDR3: TGTGCCAGCAGCGGCCGGGACACGCAAGCGGGAGGTGCCTACAATGAGCAGTTCTTC. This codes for CASSGRDTQAGGAYNEQFF.